Listed below are T cell receptor beta chains from one sample, sequenced in a study of low-dose radiotherapy and immunotherapy resistance in tumors. TCRdb reprocessed the reads via MiXCR and lists one record per CDR3 protein. The table has under 110,000 distinct CDR3 sequences, around 20% seen once. Sequencing was performed on PBMCs, taken after low-dose radiotherapy plus immunotherapy. The origin of the receptors is a male donor with prostate cancer. Each CDR3 is given with its conserved first and last residue. The D gene is left open where the match is weak. Size values are once, few and many counts, or a class for expanded clones, and some rows have none.

v_gene	d_gene	j_gene	abundance	CDR3nt	CDR3aa
TRBV7-2	TRBD2	TRBJ2-2	many	TGTGCCAGCAGCCCGCCGACTAGCGGGGGGGCTAGGGAGCTGTTTTTT	CASSPPTSGGARELFF
TRBV7-6	NA	TRBJ2-7	many	TGTGCCAGCAGAAAAGGGGCGGGTTCCTACGAGCAGTACTTC	CASRKGAGSYEQYF
TRBV5-1	NA	TRBJ1-2	many	TGCGCCAGCAGCTTGCAGGGACCAAACTATGGCTACACCTTC	CASSLQGPNYGYTF
TRBV20-1	TRBD2	TRBJ2-7	many	TGCAGTGCGGGGACTAGGCTAGCCTACGAGCAGTACTTC	CSAGTRLAYEQYF
TRBV6-5	TRBD1	TRBJ1-1	medium-sized	TGTGCCAGCAGTTACTCGATGGCACAGGGGGGGGACACTGAAGCTTTCTTT	CASSYSMAQGGDTEAFF
TRBV6-4	NA	TRBJ2-7	many	TGTGCCCCAGGAGACGGCTACGAGCAGTACTTC	CAPGDGYEQYF
TRBV28	TRBD1	TRBJ2-5	many	TGTGCCAGCAGTTCCCTGGGACAGGGTCAAGAGACCCAGTACTTC	CASSSLGQGQETQYF
TRBV11-2	NA	TRBJ1-2	many	TGTGCCAGCAGCTTTGGGCCAGGGCGCTATGGCTACACCTTC	CASSFGPGRYGYTF
TRBV5-1	NA	TRBJ2-7	NA	TGCGCCAGCAGCTTGAATGGGGGACCCTACGAGCAGTACTTC	CASSLNGGPYEQYF
TRBV12-3/TRBV12-4	NA	TRBJ2-7	many	TGTGCCAGCAGTTTAATCCTACGGGGGGAGCAGTACTTC	CASSLILRGEQYF
TRBV30	NA	TRBJ1-3	many	TGTGCCTGGGCCTACGGGGATGGAAACACCATATATTTT	CAWAYGDGNTIYF
TRBV12-3/TRBV12-4	TRBD2	TRBJ2-1	many	TGTGCCACCTCACGGAGCGGGGGGGCTTACAATGAGCAGTTCTTC	CATSRSGGAYNEQFF
TRBV3-1	TRBD2	TRBJ2-5	many	TGTGCCAGCAGCCCAGGCGGGGGGGTCGAGACCCAGTACTTC	CASSPGGGVETQYF
TRBV6-2/TRBV6-3	NA	TRBJ2-5	many	TGTGCCAGCAGCCAGCGGACAGATGGAGAGACCCAGTACTTC	CASSQRTDGETQYF
TRBV7-9	NA	TRBJ1-2	many	TGTGCCAGCAGCTTAGGTTTGGGGGTTCAAGGCTACACCTTC	CASSLGLGVQGYTF
TRBV4-1	NA	TRBJ2-7	many	TGCGCCAGCAGCCAAAGGGACTTCGGACTGATATACGAGCAGTACTTC	CASSQRDFGLIYEQYF
TRBV6-2/TRBV6-3	NA	TRBJ1-5	NA	TGTGCCAGCAGTTACGGCGGGGCACGGCAGCCCCAGCATTTT	CASSYGGARQPQHF
TRBV11-3	NA	TRBJ2-2	NA	TGTGCCAGCAGCCCCGGCCCGGGAACGAACACCGGGGAGCTGTTTTTT	CASSPGPGTNTGELFF
TRBV30	NA	TRBJ2-7	many	TGTGCCTCCAAGGGGGGGGGCTGGAACGAGCAGTACTTC	CASKGGGWNEQYF
TRBV29-1	NA	TRBJ2-3	many	TGCAGCGTTGAACCCGGGAGCACAGATACGCAGTATTTT	CSVEPGSTDTQYF
TRBV4-2	NA	TRBJ2-5	many	TGTGCCAGCAGCCAAGACGGAGCAGAGACCCAGTACTTC	CASSQDGAETQYF
TRBV3-1	TRBD2	TRBJ2-3	many	TGTGCCAGCAGCCGTCTAGCGGGGGGGCCCCCAATCACAGATACGCAGTATTTT	CASSRLAGGPPITDTQYF
TRBV20-1	TRBD1	TRBJ2-2	many	TGCAGTGCACGGGACAGGTCGAACACCGGGGAGCTGTTTTTT	CSARDRSNTGELFF
TRBV12-3/TRBV12-4	TRBD1	TRBJ2-1	NA	TGTGCCAGCAGTCACAGGGGGCTACCTAACAATGAGCAGTTCTTC	CASSHRGLPNNEQFF
TRBV3-1	TRBD2	TRBJ2-2	many	TGTGCCAGCAGCCAAGTTACTAGCGGGGGAATCGGGGAGCTGTTTTTT	CASSQVTSGGIGELFF
TRBV9	NA	TRBJ1-3	many	TGTGCCAGCAGCCATCCTGGGACAGGAAACACCATATATTTT	CASSHPGTGNTIYF
TRBV20-1	TRBD2	TRBJ2-1	many	TGCAGTGCTAGATCTCCCGGGACTATCCAGTTCTTC	CSARSPGTIQFF
TRBV7-8	TRBD2	TRBJ2-5	many	TGTGCCAGCAGCTCTACCCCTGGACTAGCACGAGAGACCCAGTACTTC	CASSSTPGLARETQYF
TRBV2	NA	TRBJ2-7	many	TGTGCCAGCGGAATTAGCGGCTACGAGCAGTACTTC	CASGISGYEQYF
TRBV7-2	NA	TRBJ2-2	many	TGTGCCAGCAGCTTAGGCAGGGACGGGGAGCTGTTTTTT	CASSLGRDGELFF
TRBV19	NA	TRBJ2-1	many	TGTGCCAGTAGGAATGGGCAGGTCGGCGATGAGCAGTTCTTC	CASRNGQVGDEQFF
TRBV20-1	NA	TRBJ1-3	many	TGCAGTGCTAGAGGGGACTCCCGCTCTGGAAACACCATATATTTT	CSARGDSRSGNTIYF
TRBV6-5	TRBD1	TRBJ2-5	NA	TGTGCCAGCAGTAACAGGGGAAAACAAGAGACCCAGTACTTC	CASSNRGKQETQYF
TRBV6-4	TRBD2	TRBJ2-3	many	TGTGCCAGCAGTGACACTAGCGGGGGGCCAGATACGCAGTATTTT	CASSDTSGGPDTQYF
TRBV7-9	NA	TRBJ1-2	many	TGTGCCAGCAGCTTGTCTCGGGACGGACCTAACTATGGCTACACCTTC	CASSLSRDGPNYGYTF
TRBV29-1	NA	TRBJ2-7	many	TGCAGCGTTGCCGTCAGAGTGGACGAGCAGTACTTC	CSVAVRVDEQYF
TRBV6-6	TRBD1	TRBJ1-2	many	TGTGCCAGCAGTTACCCGGGACAGGGGGGGAACTATGGCTACACCTTC	CASSYPGQGGNYGYTF
TRBV6-1	TRBD1	TRBJ2-4	many	TGTGCCAGCAGTCCACAGGGGGCGGACGAAAACATTCAGTACTTC	CASSPQGADENIQYF
TRBV18	NA	TRBJ2-2	many	TGTGCCAGCTCACGCAGGACGACAGACACCGGGGAGCTGTTTTTT	CASSRRTTDTGELFF
TRBV27	NA	TRBJ2-7	NA	TGTGCCAGCTCCTACGTATCCCGCCAGGGGCGAGAGCAGTACTTC	CASSYVSRQGREQYF
TRBV12-3/TRBV12-4	TRBD1	TRBJ2-7	many	TGTGCCAGCAGTTCGACAGGGCTCAACGAGCAGTACTTC	CASSSTGLNEQYF
TRBV12-3/TRBV12-4	NA	TRBJ1-1	few	TGTGCCAGCAGTTCTCCAGCTAGGGGCACTGAAGCTTTCTTT	CASSSPARGTEAFF
TRBV18	TRBD2	TRBJ2-1	NA	TGTGCCAGCAATCAGCGGGGGGGTCGTAACGGCCCCTACAATGAGCAGTTCTTC	CASNQRGGRNGPYNEQFF
TRBV7-2	TRBD2	TRBJ2-2	once	TGTGCCAGCACCGAGGGACTAGCGTTTGGCGGGGAGCTGTTTTTT	CASTEGLAFGGELFF
TRBV30	NA	TRBJ2-6	many	TGTGCCTCCAATCCTGGGGCCAACGTCCTGACTTTC	CASNPGANVLTF